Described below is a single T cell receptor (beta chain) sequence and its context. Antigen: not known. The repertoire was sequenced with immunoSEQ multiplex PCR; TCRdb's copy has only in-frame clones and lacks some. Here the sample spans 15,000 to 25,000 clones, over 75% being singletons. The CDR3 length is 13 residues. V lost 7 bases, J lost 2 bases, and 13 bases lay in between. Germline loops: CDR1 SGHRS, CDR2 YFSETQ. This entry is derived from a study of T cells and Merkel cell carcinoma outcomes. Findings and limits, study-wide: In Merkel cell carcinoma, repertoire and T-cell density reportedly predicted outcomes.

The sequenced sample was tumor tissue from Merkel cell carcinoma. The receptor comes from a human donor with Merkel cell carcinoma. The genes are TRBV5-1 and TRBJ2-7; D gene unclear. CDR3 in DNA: TGCGCCAGCGGGATAGGAATCACCTACGAGCAGTACTTC. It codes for CASGIGITYEQYF.